Given below is one T cell receptor (beta chain) in context. The antigen it binds to is not known. Base qualities are missing; no much larger clone stands one base away. The data were taken from a study of T-cell reconstitution after alpha-beta-depleted transplantation in children listed by TCRdb under 2016. Regarding the complete study: T-cell immune reconstitution after TCRalphabeta/CD19-depleted allogeneic hematopoietic cell transplantation in children was quantitatively tracked in the study by means of TCR repertoire profiling.

Library creation used PCR. The sequencing machine was an Illumina HiSeq 2500. Molecular barcoding was employed in the preparation of TCR libraries, with unique molecular identifiers being used to normalize TCRbeta repertoire quantification. TCRdb itself trimmed the public reads at Q25 with fastp, ran MiXCR and retained productive beta chains. For every CDR3 protein sequence, its rows merge into one entry that carries the most common genes and DNA. The sample yields some 400,000 distinct CDR3 sequences; roughly 21% were counted once. The ten largest clones represent less than 4.5% of the sample. V trim: 3 bases; J trim: 2 bases; unmatched bases: 10. The CDR1 and CDR2 encoded by the germline V gene are SGHRS and YFSETQ. The CDR3 holds 19 amino acids from the cysteine to the phenylalanine. Only CDR3 DNA is held: 57 bases, read in frame from base 1.

The sample here was PBMCs from the stem cell graft donor, taken from the stem cell graft. The clonotype was recovered from a human donor who donated a stem cell graft to a child with acute myeloid leukemia. The chain couples TRBV5-1 to TRBJ2-1; TRBD2 fits 14 bases in the junction. The nucleotides are TGCGCCAGCAGCTGGGCCACGGGACTAGCGGGAGCTCCCTACAATGAGCAGTTCTTC. Translated, this gives CASSWATGLAGAPYNEQFF.